The clone carrying this T cell receptor beta chain came up a few times. At one end the junction does not follow the germline gene, possibly because of a read error. These data come from a study of blood T cells in healthy people across ages. Caucasian individuals from Russia who were healthy and aged roughly 6 to 95 acted as donors. Total RNA, at least 5.5 micrograms per sample, came from PBMCs. This CDR3 has 12 residues. CDR1 SGHTA and CDR2 FQGNSA come from the germline V gene. PCR was performed a second time for about 7 to 11 cycles using a sample-barcoded 5' primer and a J-beta primer mix. Template switching added a 12-random-nucleotide identifier to every cDNA molecule. No fewer than 2.5 million CDR3-containing paired-end reads came from each sample. TCRdb processed the 5' RACE reads anew with MiXCR; each CDR3 protein has one entry. The sample gives about 970,000 distinct CDR3 sequences, just over 50% of which show up once; 20% to 25% is in the top ten.

V is TRBV7-2 and J is TRBJ2-2; D possibly matches TRBD1 or TRBD2 (6 bases each). The source is a woman aged 55-69 years in good health. The sequenced material came from blood. CDR3 protein: CASSLNGGGLFF. CDR3 bases: TGTGCCAGCAGCTTGAATGGAGGGGGGCTGTTTTTT.